This is a list of T cell receptor beta chains from one sample in a study of CD8 T cells in ankylosing spondylitis. Each CDR3 protein gets one entry after TCRdb re-called the 5' RACE reads with MiXCR. The sample lists 150,000 to 250,000 distinct CDR3 sequences, over 10% occurring once. The sequencing input was blood, either unsorted or a sorted T cell fraction (not recorded which). The receptors come from a male donor with ankylosing spondylitis or in good health (not recorded which). The CDR3 runs from the conserved cysteine through the conserved F or W. The order of the fields is CDR3 protein, J gene, CDR3 length, V gene, D gene. The D gene is left open where the match is weak.

cdr3_aa: CASSIQTGWTEAFF; j_call: TRBJ1-1; cdr3_length: 14; v_call: TRBV19; d_call: NA
cdr3_aa: CASSLDQFYEQYF; j_call: TRBJ2-7; cdr3_length: 13; v_call: TRBV7-2; d_call: NA
cdr3_aa: CASSSATGNSYEQYF; j_call: TRBJ2-7; cdr3_length: 15; v_call: TRBV7-6; d_call: NA
cdr3_aa: CASSFSRGPAYEQYF; j_call: TRBJ2-7; cdr3_length: 15; v_call: TRBV12-3/TRBV12-4; d_call: NA
cdr3_aa: CASSLMQAAQDTQYF; j_call: TRBJ2-3; cdr3_length: 15; v_call: TRBV5-1; d_call: NA
cdr3_aa: CASSEARLTGELFF; j_call: TRBJ2-2; cdr3_length: 14; v_call: TRBV6-1; d_call: NA
cdr3_aa: CASSLGQGGHEQYF; j_call: TRBJ2-7; cdr3_length: 14; v_call: TRBV12-3/TRBV12-4; d_call: TRBD1
cdr3_aa: CASTPTGAFDGYTF; j_call: TRBJ1-2; cdr3_length: 14; v_call: TRBV27; d_call: NA
cdr3_aa: CASSLGTGAPQHF; j_call: TRBJ1-5; cdr3_length: 13; v_call: TRBV5-6; d_call: TRBD1
cdr3_aa: CASRRTASGTDTQYF; j_call: TRBJ2-3; cdr3_length: 15; v_call: TRBV6-1; d_call: NA
cdr3_aa: CATRVLNTEAFF; j_call: TRBJ1-1; cdr3_length: 12; v_call: TRBV7-9; d_call: NA
cdr3_aa: CASSQRATNEKLFF; j_call: TRBJ1-4; cdr3_length: 14; v_call: TRBV4-1; d_call: NA
cdr3_aa: CATISGQTNTGELFF; j_call: TRBJ2-2; cdr3_length: 15; v_call: TRBV7-8; d_call: TRBD1
cdr3_aa: CASSQDLNEQFF; j_call: TRBJ2-1; cdr3_length: 12; v_call: TRBV4-1; d_call: NA
cdr3_aa: CASSLARIAGVEQYF; j_call: TRBJ2-7; cdr3_length: 15; v_call: TRBV12-3/TRBV12-4; d_call: TRBD2
cdr3_aa: CATTNPQGAKGGGELFF; j_call: TRBJ2-2; cdr3_length: 17; v_call: TRBV15; d_call: TRBD1
cdr3_aa: CAIHSGIADTQYF; j_call: TRBJ2-3; cdr3_length: 13; v_call: TRBV10-3; d_call: TRBD2
cdr3_aa: CASSSLGGLIGVFTDTQYF; j_call: TRBJ2-3; cdr3_length: 19; v_call: TRBV11-2; d_call: NA
cdr3_aa: CASSESGFGDTEAFF; j_call: TRBJ1-1; cdr3_length: 15; v_call: TRBV2; d_call: NA
cdr3_aa: CASSPLQGNEQYF; j_call: TRBJ2-7; cdr3_length: 13; v_call: TRBV11-2; d_call: TRBD1
cdr3_aa: CASSQATREQETQYF; j_call: TRBJ2-5; cdr3_length: 15; v_call: TRBV4-2; d_call: NA
cdr3_aa: CASSEGTSTDTQYF; j_call: TRBJ2-3; cdr3_length: 14; v_call: TRBV10-2; d_call: NA
cdr3_aa: CASRFTGGGTDTQYF; j_call: TRBJ2-3; cdr3_length: 15; v_call: TRBV27; d_call: TRBD1
cdr3_aa: CASSLSDSGPREQYF; j_call: TRBJ2-7; cdr3_length: 15; v_call: TRBV5-1; d_call: NA
cdr3_aa: CASSYWQGEDEQYF; j_call: TRBJ2-7; cdr3_length: 14; v_call: TRBV6-5; d_call: TRBD1
cdr3_aa: CASSFPGQGAYGYTF; j_call: TRBJ1-2; cdr3_length: 15; v_call: TRBV4-1; d_call: TRBD1
cdr3_aa: CSATPTGQVGYEQYF; j_call: TRBJ2-7; cdr3_length: 15; v_call: TRBV20-1; d_call: TRBD1
cdr3_aa: CASTQLDGDANYGYTF; j_call: TRBJ1-2; cdr3_length: 16; v_call: TRBV7-9; d_call: NA